This TCR beta chain originates from a study of graft-versus-host responses after intestinal transplantation. For the study at large: Transplant types were multivisceral, liver-intestinal, or isolated intestinal. Every recipient had anti-thymocyte globulin induction and 3 to 4 years of tacrolimus plus steroids. Overall study findings and caveats: Recipient marrow harbored GvH clones, some of which surfaced first in ileum or blood. Where graft-donor T cell macrochimerism was present, patients had high graft-versus-host to host-versus-graft clonal ratios in allografts.

Assay used: immunoSEQ multiplex PCR; TCRdb lists only in-frame clones, some missing. This table holds roughly 7,300 clones, approximately 81% found once. In the case of this clone: Its target is not known.

The graft tissue was processed, and this released both intraepithelial and lamina propria lymphocytes. Trimming left V 0 bases short and J 2 bases short, with 11 bases between. The germline gives CDR1 SGHRS, CDR2 YFSETQ. CDR3 length: 15 residues. The chain links TRBV5-1 to TRBJ1-2, with a weak D call TRBD1 (5 bases). The source of this sequence is a human patient who received an intestinal transplant, so some T cells may come from the graft donor. The sequences come from ileum tissue, collected approximately 220 days after intestinal transplant. Written as DNA, the CDR3 is TGCGCCAGCAGCTTGGCGTCAGGGTTCAACTATGGCTACACCTTC. Amino acid sequence: CASSLASGFNYGYTF.